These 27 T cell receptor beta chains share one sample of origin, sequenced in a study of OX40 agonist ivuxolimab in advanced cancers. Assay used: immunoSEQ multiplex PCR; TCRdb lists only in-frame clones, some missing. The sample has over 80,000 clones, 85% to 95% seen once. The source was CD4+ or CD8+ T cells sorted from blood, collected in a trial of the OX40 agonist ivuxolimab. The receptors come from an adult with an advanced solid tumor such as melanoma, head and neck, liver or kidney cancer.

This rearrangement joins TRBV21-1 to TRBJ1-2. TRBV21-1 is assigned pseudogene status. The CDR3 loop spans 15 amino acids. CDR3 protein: CASSCRRGAPDGYTF. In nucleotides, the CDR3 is TGTGCCAGCAGCTGCCGACGGGGGGCGCCCGATGGCTACACCTTC.

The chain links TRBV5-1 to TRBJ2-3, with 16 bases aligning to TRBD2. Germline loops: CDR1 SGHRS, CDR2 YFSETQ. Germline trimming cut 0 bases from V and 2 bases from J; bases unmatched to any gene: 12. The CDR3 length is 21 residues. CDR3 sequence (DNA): TGCGCCAGCAGCTTGGATCGGGGACTAGCGGGAGGGAAGGGACTCACAGATACGCAGTATTTT. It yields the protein CASSLDRGLAGGKGLTDTQYF. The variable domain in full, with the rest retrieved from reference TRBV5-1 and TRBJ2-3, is KAGVTQTPRYLIKTRGQQVTLSCSPISGHRSVSWYQQTPGQGLQFLFEYFSETQRNKGNFPGRFSGRQFSNSRSEMNVSTLELGDSALYLCASSLDRGLAGGKGLTDTQYFGPGTRLTVL.

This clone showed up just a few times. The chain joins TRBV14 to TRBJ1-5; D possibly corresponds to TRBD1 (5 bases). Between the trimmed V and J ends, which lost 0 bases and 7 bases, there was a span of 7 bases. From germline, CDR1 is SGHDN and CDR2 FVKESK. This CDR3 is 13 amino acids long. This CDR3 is CASSQDPGQPQHF. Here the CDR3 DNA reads TGTGCCAGCAGCCAAGATCCAGGGCAGCCCCAGCATTTT.

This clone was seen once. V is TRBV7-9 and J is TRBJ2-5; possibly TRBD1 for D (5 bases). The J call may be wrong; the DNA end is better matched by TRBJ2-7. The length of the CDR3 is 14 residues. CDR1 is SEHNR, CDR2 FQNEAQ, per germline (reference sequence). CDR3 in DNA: TGTGCCAGCAGCCTCCAGGGCGCCGCCTACGAGCAGTACTTC. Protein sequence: CASSLQGAAYEQYF.

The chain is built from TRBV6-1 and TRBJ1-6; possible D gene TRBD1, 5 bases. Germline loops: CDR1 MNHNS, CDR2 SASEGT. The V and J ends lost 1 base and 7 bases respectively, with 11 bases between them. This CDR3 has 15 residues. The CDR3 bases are TGTGCCAGCAGTGAAGAGGCAGGGCGCAATTCACCCCTCCACTTT. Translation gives CASSEEAGRNSPLHF.

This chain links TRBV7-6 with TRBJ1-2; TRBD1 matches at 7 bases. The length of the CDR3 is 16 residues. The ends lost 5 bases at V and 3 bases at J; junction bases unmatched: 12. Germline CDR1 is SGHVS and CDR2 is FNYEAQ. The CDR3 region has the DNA TGTGCCAGCAGCGAAGGGCTGCCAGGGGGGGACTATGGCTACACCTTC. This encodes CASSEGLPGGDYGYTF.

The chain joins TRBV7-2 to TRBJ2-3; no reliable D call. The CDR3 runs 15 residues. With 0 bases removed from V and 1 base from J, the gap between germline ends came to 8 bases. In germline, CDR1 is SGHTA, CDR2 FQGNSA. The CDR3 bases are TGTGCCAGCAGCTTAGCCCCTCTAGGCACAGATACGCAGTATTTT. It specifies CASSLAPLGTDTQYF.

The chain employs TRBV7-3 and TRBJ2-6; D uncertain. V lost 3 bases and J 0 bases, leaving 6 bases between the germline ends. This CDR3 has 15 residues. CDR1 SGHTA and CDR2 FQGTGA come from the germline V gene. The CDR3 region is CASSFLLSGANVLTF. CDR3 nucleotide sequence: TGTGCCAGCAGCTTTCTTCTCTCTGGGGCCAACGTCCTGACTTTC.

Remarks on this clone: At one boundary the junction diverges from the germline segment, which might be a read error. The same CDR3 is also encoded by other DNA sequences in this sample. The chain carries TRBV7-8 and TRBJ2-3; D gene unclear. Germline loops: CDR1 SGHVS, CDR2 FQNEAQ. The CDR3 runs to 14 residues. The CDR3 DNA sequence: TGCGCCAGCAGCTTGGACCATAGCACAGATACGCAGTATTTT. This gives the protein CASSLDHSTDTQYF. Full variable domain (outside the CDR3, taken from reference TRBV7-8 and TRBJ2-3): GAGVSQSPRYKVAKRGQDVALRCDPISGHVSLFWYQQALGQGPEFLTYFQNEAQLDKSGLPSDRFFAERPEGSVSTLKIQRTQQEDSAVYLCASSLDHSTDTQYFGPGTRLTVL.

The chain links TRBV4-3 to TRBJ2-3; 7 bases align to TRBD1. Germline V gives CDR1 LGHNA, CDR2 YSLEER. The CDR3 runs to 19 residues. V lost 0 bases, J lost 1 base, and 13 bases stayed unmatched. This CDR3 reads CASSQDRRTGKRRTDTQYF. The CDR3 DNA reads TGCGCCAGCAGCCAAGATAGGAGGACAGGAAAGAGGCGCACAGATACGCAGTATTTT.

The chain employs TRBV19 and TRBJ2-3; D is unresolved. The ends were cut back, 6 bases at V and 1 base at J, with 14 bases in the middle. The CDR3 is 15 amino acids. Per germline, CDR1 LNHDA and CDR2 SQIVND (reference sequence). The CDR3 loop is CASSTPGPRTDTQYF. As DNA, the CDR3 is TGTGCCAGTAGCACCCCCGGGCCTCGCACAGATACGCAGTATTTT.

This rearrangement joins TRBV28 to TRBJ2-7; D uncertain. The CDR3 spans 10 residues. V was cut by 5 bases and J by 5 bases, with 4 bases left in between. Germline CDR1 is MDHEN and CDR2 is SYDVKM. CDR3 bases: TGTGCCAGCAGTGGGGACGAGCAGTACTTC. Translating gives CASSGDEQYF.

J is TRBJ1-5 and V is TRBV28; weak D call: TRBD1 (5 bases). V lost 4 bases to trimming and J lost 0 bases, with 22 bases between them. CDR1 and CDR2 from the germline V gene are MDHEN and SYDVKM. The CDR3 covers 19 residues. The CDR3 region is CASSSYPLRGSRSNQPQHF. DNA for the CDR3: TGTGCCAGCAGTTCATACCCTCTAAGGGGCTCGCGTAGCAATCAGCCCCAGCATTTT.

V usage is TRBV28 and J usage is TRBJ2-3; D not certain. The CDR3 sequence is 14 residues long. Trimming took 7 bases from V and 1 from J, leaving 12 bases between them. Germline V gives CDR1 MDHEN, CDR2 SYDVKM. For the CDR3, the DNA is TGTGCCAGCATCCCTTACCCACGCACAGATACGCAGTATTTT. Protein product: CASIPYPRTDTQYF.

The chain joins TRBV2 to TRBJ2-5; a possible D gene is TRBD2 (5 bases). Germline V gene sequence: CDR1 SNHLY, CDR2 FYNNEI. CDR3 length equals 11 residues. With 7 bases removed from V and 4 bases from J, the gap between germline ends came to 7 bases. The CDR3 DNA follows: TGTGCCAGCAAAGAGGGAGAGACCCAGTACTTC. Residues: CASKEGETQYF. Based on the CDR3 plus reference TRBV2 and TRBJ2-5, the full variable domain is EPEVTQTPSHQVTQMGQEVILRCVPISNHLYFYWYRQILGQKVEFLVSFYNNEISEKSEIFDDQFSVERPDGSNFTLKIRSTKLEDSAMYFCASKEGETQYFGPGTRLLVL.

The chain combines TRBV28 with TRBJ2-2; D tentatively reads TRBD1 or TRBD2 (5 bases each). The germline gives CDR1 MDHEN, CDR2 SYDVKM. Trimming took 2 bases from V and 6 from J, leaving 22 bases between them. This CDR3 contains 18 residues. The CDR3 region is CASSLQGQGGRWSGELFF. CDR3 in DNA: TGTGCCAGCAGTTTACAAGGCCAGGGCGGGCGTTGGTCCGGGGAGCTGTTTTTT.

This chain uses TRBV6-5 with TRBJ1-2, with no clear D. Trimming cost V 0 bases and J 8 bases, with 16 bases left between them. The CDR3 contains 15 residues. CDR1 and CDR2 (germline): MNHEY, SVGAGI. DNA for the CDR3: TGTGCCAGCAGTTACTCGAGATATCGCGGTGGGGGCTACACCTTC. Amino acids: CASSYSRYRGGGYTF.

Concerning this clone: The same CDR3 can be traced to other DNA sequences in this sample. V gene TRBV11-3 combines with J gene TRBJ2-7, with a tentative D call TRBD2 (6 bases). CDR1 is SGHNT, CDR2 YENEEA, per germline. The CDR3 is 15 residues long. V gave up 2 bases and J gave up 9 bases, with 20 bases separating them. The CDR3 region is CASSLIGSGGGGQYF. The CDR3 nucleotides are TGTGCCAGCAGCTTAATCGGGTCAGGTGGGGGAGGGCAGTACTTC.

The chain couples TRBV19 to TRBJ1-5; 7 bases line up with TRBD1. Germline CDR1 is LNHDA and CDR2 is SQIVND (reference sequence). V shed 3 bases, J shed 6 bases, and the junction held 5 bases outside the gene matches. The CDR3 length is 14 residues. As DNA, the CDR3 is TGTGCCAGTAGTATCAGGGGGGCTATTCAGCCCCAGCATTTT. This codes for CASSIRGAIQPQHF. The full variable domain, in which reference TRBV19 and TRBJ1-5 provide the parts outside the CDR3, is DGGITQSPKYLFRKEGQNVTLSCEQNLNHDAMYWYRQDPGQGLRLIYYSQIVNDFQKGDIAEGYSVSREKKESFPLTVTSAQKNPTAFYLCASSIRGAIQPQHFGDGTRLSIL.

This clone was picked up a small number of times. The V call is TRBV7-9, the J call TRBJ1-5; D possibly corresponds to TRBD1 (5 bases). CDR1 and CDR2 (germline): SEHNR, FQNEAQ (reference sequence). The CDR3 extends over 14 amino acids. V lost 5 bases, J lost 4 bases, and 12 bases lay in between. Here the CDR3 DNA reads TGTGCCAGCAGCGCCGGGACTGTTAATCAGCCCCAGCATTTT. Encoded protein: CASSAGTVNQPQHF.

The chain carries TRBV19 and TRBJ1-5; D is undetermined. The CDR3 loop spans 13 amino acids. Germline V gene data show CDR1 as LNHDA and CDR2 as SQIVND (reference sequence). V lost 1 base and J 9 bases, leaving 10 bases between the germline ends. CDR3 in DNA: TGTGCCAGTAGTATAGGGAGAGAAGGGCCCCAGCATTTT. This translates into CASSIGREGPQHF.

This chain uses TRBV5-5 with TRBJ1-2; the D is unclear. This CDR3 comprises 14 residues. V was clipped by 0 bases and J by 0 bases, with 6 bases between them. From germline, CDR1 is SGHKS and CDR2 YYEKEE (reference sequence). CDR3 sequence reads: CASSLGPSNYGYTF. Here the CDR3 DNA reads TGTGCCAGCAGCTTGGGACCGTCTAACTATGGCTACACCTTC.

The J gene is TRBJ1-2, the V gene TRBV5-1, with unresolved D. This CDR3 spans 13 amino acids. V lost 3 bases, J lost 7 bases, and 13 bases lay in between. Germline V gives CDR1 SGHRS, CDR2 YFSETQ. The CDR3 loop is CASSSAVGSGYTF. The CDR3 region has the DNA TGCGCCAGCAGCTCCGCGGTAGGGTCTGGCTACACCTTC.

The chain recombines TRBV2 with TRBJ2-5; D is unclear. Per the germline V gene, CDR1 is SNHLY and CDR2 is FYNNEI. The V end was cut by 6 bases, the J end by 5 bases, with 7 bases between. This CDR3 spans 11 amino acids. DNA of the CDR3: TGTGCCAGCAGCGTCTCTGAGACCCAGTACTTC. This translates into CASSVSETQYF.

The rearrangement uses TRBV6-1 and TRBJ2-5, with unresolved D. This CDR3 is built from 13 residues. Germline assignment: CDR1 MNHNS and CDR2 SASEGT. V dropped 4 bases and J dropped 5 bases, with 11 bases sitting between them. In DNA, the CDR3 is TGTGCCAGCAGTGTAACCGGATGGGAGACCCAGTACTTC. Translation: CASSVTGWETQYF.

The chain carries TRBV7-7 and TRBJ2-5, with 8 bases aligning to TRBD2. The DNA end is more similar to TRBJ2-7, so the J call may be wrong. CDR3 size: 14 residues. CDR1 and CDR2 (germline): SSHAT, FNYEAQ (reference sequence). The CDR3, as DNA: TGTGCCAGCAGCCAGGGTCCCGGGAGGGGCGAGCAGTACTTC. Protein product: CASSQGPGRGEQYF.

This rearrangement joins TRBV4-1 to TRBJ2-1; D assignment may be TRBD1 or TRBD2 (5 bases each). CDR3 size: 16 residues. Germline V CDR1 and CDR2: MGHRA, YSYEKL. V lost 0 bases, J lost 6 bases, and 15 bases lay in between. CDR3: CASSQEGPSSSNEQFF. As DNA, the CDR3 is TGCGCCAGCAGCCAAGAGGGACCCTCTAGTAGCAATGAGCAGTTCTTC.